This TCR beta chain was recovered during a study of shared clonotypes between healthy human individuals. The CDR3 spans 15 residues. V shed 7 bases, J shed 1 base, and the junction held 10 bases outside the gene matches. Germline values: CDR1 SNHLY, CDR2 FYNNEI. TCRdb's copy holds only in-frame clones and misses some; the assay was immunoSEQ multiplex PCR. Of roughly 330,000 clones listed, roughly 70% are singletons. The V and J genes are TRBV2 and TRBJ2-7, with TRBD2 matching 7 bases. What was sequenced was memory CD4+ T cells sorted from blood. Subset reported: CD45RA-negative fraction. The receptor comes from a man aged 25-45 years in good health. CDR3 bases: TGTGCCAGCAACGTCGGGCTAGCGGCTTCCTACGAGCAGTACTTC. Amino acids: CASNVGLAASYEQYF.